Below, 8 T cell receptor beta chains from the same sample are listed, as sequenced in a study of CD8 T cells in Susac syndrome. Random hexamers served to reverse transcribe roughly 0.45 to 1 ug RNA. From the immunoSEQ multiplex PCR reads, TCRdb called clonotypes with MiXCR, one entry per CDR3 protein. The repertoire consists of about 300,000 distinct CDR3 sequences, with under 95% occurring once and the leading ten covering 0.065%. The specimen sequenced was CD4+ T cells from PBMCs. The receptors come from a human donor with multiple sclerosis.

The chain is built from TRBV7-3 and TRBJ2-5, with TRBD2 matching 9 bases. Trimming removed 1 base from V and 4 bases from J; junction bases left unmatched: 7. The CDR3 runs to 16 residues. CDR1 and CDR2 (germline): SGHTA, FQGTGA. CDR3 sequence (DNA): TGTGCCAGCAGCTTAAGGCCTAGCGGGACGGGAGAGACCCAGTACTTC. This encodes CASSLRPSGTGETQYF.

The chain combines TRBV29-1 with TRBJ2-1; TRBD1 agrees at 7 bases. The germline V gene encodes CDR1 SQVTM and CDR2 ANQGSEA. The trim removed 3 bases at V and 9 bases at J, leaving 8 bases unmatched. The CDR3 has 13 residues. CDR3 coding DNA: TGCAGCGTTGACCCACGACAGGGTAGTGAGCAGTTCTTC. It translates to CSVDPRQGSEQFF.

The chain recombines TRBV10-3 with TRBJ1-2, with 10 bases fitting TRBD1. There are 13 residues in the CDR3. J was trimmed by 6 bases and V by 6 bases; bases with no gene match: 4. Germline V gives CDR1 ENHRY, CDR2 SYGVKD. The CDR3 sequence: CAISLTGGDGYTF. CDR3 sequence (DNA): TGTGCCATCAGCCTGACAGGGGGCGATGGCTACACCTTC.

V and J are TRBV7-2 and TRBJ2-5; D not resolved. Germline CDR1 is SGHTA and CDR2 is FQGNSA. The CDR3 is made up of 14 amino acids. The V and J ends lost 5 bases and 3 bases respectively, with 13 bases between them. The CDR3 loop is CASSPGRAKETQYF. CDR3 DNA: TGTGCCAGCAGCCCGGGTCGAGCAAAAGAGACCCAGTACTTC.

DNA of the CDR3: TGCAGTGCGGTAGCGGGAGTGACAGATACGCAGTATTTT. It yields the protein CSAVAGVTDTQYF. The chain joins TRBV20-1 to TRBJ2-3, with TRBD2 identical over 9 bases. CDR1 DFQATT and CDR2 SNEGSKA come from the germline V gene (reference sequence). Trimming cost V 6 bases and J 3 bases; bases outside gene matches: 4. This CDR3 has 13 amino acids.

The CDR3 loop is CASSLNGGFAEAFF. The CDR3 region has the DNA TGCGCCAGCAGCTTGAATGGGGGGTTCGCTGAAGCTTTCTTT. The chain is built from TRBV5-1 and TRBJ1-1, with D possibly being TRBD1 (5 bases). CDR1 is SGHRS, CDR2 YFSETQ, per germline. V dropped 1 base and J dropped 6 bases, with 13 bases sitting between them. CDR3 length equals 14 residues.

The rearrangement uses TRBV30 and TRBJ2-7; D uncertain. Trimming removed 0 bases at V and 6 bases at J, with 15 bases between. This CDR3 spans 14 amino acids. Per the germline V gene, CDR1 is GTSNPN and CDR2 is SVGIG (reference sequence). The CDR3 loop reads CAWSVLVSSSEQYF. In nucleotides, the CDR3 is TGTGCCTGGAGTGTATTAGTTAGTAGCTCCGAGCAGTACTTC.

The CDR3 DNA sequence: TGTGCCAGTAGTATAACGGGGGCCGGGGCCAACGTCCTGACTTTC. Its translation: CASSITGAGANVLTF. The gene calls are TRBV19 and TRBJ2-6, with D perhaps given as TRBD1 or TRBD2 (6 bases each). From germline, CDR1 is LNHDA and CDR2 SQIVND (reference sequence). V was shortened by 2 bases and J by 4 bases, with 9 bases between the two germline ends. The CDR3 contains 15 residues.